The 21 T cell receptor beta chains below were found in one sample sequenced in a study of T cells after yellow fever vaccination (dated by TCRdb to the late 2010s). The treatment or condition label, as the study defines it: live attenuated yellow fever vaccine strain. The receptor library was made with 5' RACE. The instrument was an Illumina NovaSeq 6000. TCRdb reprocessing: public reads trimmed at Q25 with fastp, clones called with MiXCR, in-frame beta chains kept. Rows with one shared CDR3 protein collapse into an entry with the most common genes and DNA. The sample includes some 350,000 distinct CDR3 sequences, with approximately 4% observed a single time. The biggest ten clones account for 20% to 25% of the sample. The sequenced sample was PBMCs, obtained 5 days after the yellow fever booster vaccination. The receptors shown here come from a man between 18 and 35 years old who received the YFV17D yellow fever vaccine.

The chain uses TRBV20-1 and TRBJ1-3; D remains ambiguous. The V and J ends lost 6 bases and 4 bases respectively, with 19 bases between them. Germline assignment: CDR1 DFQATT and CDR2 SNEGSKA (reference sequence). This CDR3 has 15 residues. For the CDR3, the DNA is TGCAGTGCGCCCCCCGCAGGATCGAGGGGAAACACCATATATTTT. This translates into CSAPPAGSRGNTIYF.

The chain joins TRBV5-1 to TRBJ1-1, with 8 bases that match TRBD1. Germline V lookup: CDR1 SGHRS, CDR2 YFSETQ. Losses at the gene ends were 2 bases for V and 7 bases for J; bases not matched to a gene: 4. The CDR3 is made up of 13 amino acids. The CDR3 DNA reads TGCGCCAGCAGCTTCAAAGGGACAGGTGAAGCTTTCTTT. Translated, it gives CASSFKGTGEAFF.

The chain has TRBV6-6 and TRBJ2-5; the D gene could be TRBD1 or TRBD2 (7 bases each). Per germline, CDR1 MNHNY and CDR2 SVGAGI (reference sequence). Trimming left V 5 bases short and J 5 bases short, with 21 bases between. The CDR3 length is 16 residues. CDR3 DNA sequence: TGTGCCAGCAGTCCTAAGCTCAGGGGGGGTGAGGAGACCCAGTACTTC. It yields the protein CASSPKLRGGEETQYF.

Many counts were recorded for this clonotype. The rearrangement uses TRBV5-1 and TRBJ1-4; D gene ambiguous. The germline V and J ends were trimmed by 4 bases and 5 bases, with 12 bases remaining between them. Germline V gene lookup returns CDR1 SGHRS and CDR2 YFSETQ. The CDR3 totals 14 residues. For the CDR3, the DNA is TGCGCCAGCAGCACGCAAACGAGGAATGAAAAACTGTTTTTT. This gives the protein CASSTQTRNEKLFF.

This sequence joins TRBV12-3 or TRBV12-4 and TRBJ2-7, with 8 bases that match TRBD2. V lost 5 bases, J lost 5 bases, and 8 bases stayed unmatched. This CDR3 region has 14 residues. The CDR3 loop is CASSPPGGWDEQYF. The CDR3 DNA reads as TGTGCCAGCAGTCCCCCGGGGGGGTGGGACGAGCAGTACTTC.

This clonotype came up a few times. The rearrangement links TRBV25-1 to TRBJ1-6, with a weak D call TRBD1 (5 bases). Looked up from germline, CDR1 is MGHDK and CDR2 is SYGVNS. The CDR3 is made up of 13 amino acids. The ends were cut back, 4 bases at V and 4 bases at J, with 5 bases in the middle. Written as DNA, the CDR3 is TGTGCCAGCAGTGGGACATATAATTCACCCCTCCACTTT. Translation: CASSGTYNSPLHF.

The chain links TRBV27 to TRBJ2-5; 12 bases map to TRBD2. Germline V gene sequence: CDR1 MNHEY, CDR2 SMNVEV (reference sequence). The length of the CDR3 is 16 residues. The junction had 9 bases not matched to a gene; V was cut back by 5 bases and J by 5 bases. The CDR3 region has the DNA TGTGCCAGCAGTGCCGGGGGACTAGCGGGCCAGGAGACCCAGTACTTC. Translation: CASSAGGLAGQETQYF.

V gene TRBV19 combines with J gene TRBJ2-3; D remains ambiguous. Trimming pared 3 bases from V and 0 bases from J, leaving 7 bases between. Germline V CDR1 and CDR2: LNHDA, SQIVND (reference sequence). CDR3 length: 14 residues. CDR3 amino acids: CASSIQLSTDTQYF. Here the CDR3 DNA reads TGTGCCAGTAGTATTCAGCTCAGCACAGATACGCAGTATTTT.

V is TRBV5-1 and J is TRBJ2-3; maybe TRBD1 (5 bases). Germline V CDR1 and CDR2: SGHRS, YFSETQ. Trimming took 7 bases from V and 0 from J, leaving 12 bases between them. The length of the CDR3 is 14 residues. CDR3 amino acids: CASETVPSTDTQYF. The CDR3 DNA reads as TGCGCCAGCGAGACAGTCCCTAGCACAGATACGCAGTATTTT.

V is TRBV20-1 and J is TRBJ1-1; 7 nucleotides match TRBD1. This CDR3 has 15 amino acids. CDR1 and CDR2 (germline): DFQATT, SNEGSKA (reference sequence). The J segment lost 0 bases and the V segment lost 1 base, leaving 5 bases of the junction unmatched. The CDR3 DNA reads as TGCAGTGCTAGAGCGGCAGGGGGTCTGAACACTGAAGCTTTCTTT. Protein product: CSARAAGGLNTEAFF.

This clonotype came up a few times. The J gene is TRBJ1-2, the V gene TRBV20-1; D call uncertain. The germline V gene has CDR1 DFQATT and CDR2 SNEGSKA (reference sequence). This CDR3 contains 13 residues. The V and J ends lost 4 bases and 5 bases respectively, with 14 bases between them. CDR3 DNA: TGCAGTGCTACGGCTGGGGATGGGTATGGCTACACCTTC. It encodes CSATAGDGYGYTF.

This clonotype was seen a handful of times. The chain has TRBV10-3 and TRBJ1-3, with D perhaps TRBD1 (5 bases). Trimming cost V 7 bases and J 4 bases, with 11 bases left between them. This CDR3 contains 13 residues. Germline V CDR1 and CDR2: ENHRY, SYGVKD. The CDR3 DNA reads as TGTGCCATCACCGGGGGTACGGGAAACACCATATATTTT. It yields the protein CAITGGTGNTIYF.

This clonotype was seen a few times. As DNA, the CDR3 is TGCGCCAGCAGCCAAGATACAGGGTCTATCAACATTCAGTACTTC. Its protein product is CASSQDTGSINIQYF. The rearrangement uses TRBV4-3 and TRBJ2-4, with TRBD1 as a possible D gene (6 bases). Per the germline V gene, CDR1 is LGHNA and CDR2 is YSLEER. The CDR3 has 15 residues. V was trimmed by 0 bases and J by 7 bases, leaving 13 bases between them.

The V gene is TRBV6-2 or TRBV6-3, the J gene TRBJ2-2, with 7 bases that match TRBD1. CDR3 length: 16 residues. Per germline, CDR1 MNHEY and CDR2 SVGEGT. V trimming: 0 bases; J trimming: 3 bases; junction bases outside the gene matches: 4. CDR3 residues: CASSYSTGDDTGELFF. CDR3 sequence (DNA): TGTGCCAGCAGTTACTCAACAGGGGACGACACCGGGGAGCTGTTTTTT.

The V and J genes are TRBV6-1 and TRBJ2-3, with 10 bases that match TRBD1. The CDR3 length is 16 residues. Germline CDR1 reads MNHNS; CDR2 reads SASEGT. The ends lost 6 bases at V and 4 bases at J; junction bases unmatched: 10. CDR3 nucleotide sequence: TGTGCCAGCAGCTTAAACCCGGGACAGGGGTCAGATACGCAGTATTTT. Amino acids: CASSLNPGQGSDTQYF.

The chain carries TRBV20-1 and TRBJ2-6, with D perhaps matching TRBD1 (6 bases). This CDR3 contains 13 residues. V was cut by 6 bases and J by 2 bases, with 8 bases left in between. Germline lookup yields CDR1 DFQATT and CDR2 SNEGSKA (reference sequence). As DNA, the CDR3 is TGCAGTGCCAACAGGGCTGGGGCCAACGTCCTGACTTTC. This codes for CSANRAGANVLTF.

Many counts were recorded for this clonotype. V gene TRBV5-1 combines with J gene TRBJ2-1, with 8 bases that match TRBD2. Germline V gene sequence: CDR1 SGHRS, CDR2 YFSETQ. This CDR3 has 15 amino acids. Trimming at V came to 0 bases and at J to 9 bases, leaving 8 bases not matched to a gene. CDR3 bases: TGCGCCAGCAGCTTGGGCGGGACTAGGGACCCTGAGCAGTTCTTC. Translation: CASSLGGTRDPEQFF.

V is TRBV27 and J is TRBJ1-1; 7 nucleotides align to TRBD1. Germline V gene data show CDR1 as MNHEY and CDR2 as SMNVEV (reference sequence). V lost 5 bases, J lost 0 bases, and 12 bases stayed unmatched. This CDR3 is built from 17 residues. CDR3 loop: CASSPHSSGQLNTEAFF. CDR3 DNA sequence: TGTGCCAGCAGTCCACACTCCTCGGGACAGCTGAACACTGAAGCTTTCTTT.

This clonotype has only a few counts. This sequence joins TRBV7-3 and TRBJ1-1; the D gene is possibly TRBD1 (5 bases). CDR1 is SGHTA and CDR2 is FQGTGA in the germline V gene. V shed 5 bases and J shed 0 bases, with 13 bases lying between them. The CDR3 runs 15 residues. The CDR3 region has the DNA TGTGCCAGCAGCCCAGGGATACAGATGAACACTGAAGCTTTCTTT. It codes for CASSPGIQMNTEAFF. The variable domain in full, with the rest retrieved from reference TRBV7-3 and TRBJ1-1, is GAGVSQTPSNKVTEKGKYVELRCDPISGHTALYWYRQSLGQGPEFLIYFQGTGAADDSGLPNDRFFAVRPEGSVSTLKIQRTERGDSAVYLCASSPGIQMNTEAFFGQGTRLTVV.

This clonotype was seen more than once but under ten times. V is TRBV7-3 and J is TRBJ1-1; D gene ambiguous. The germline CDR1 and CDR2 sequences are SGHTA and FQGTGA. V lost 2 bases, J lost 0 bases, and 10 bases lay in between. The CDR3 runs to 15 residues. CDR3 nucleotide sequence: TGTGCCAGCAGCTTACAACCCGGCGTGAACACTGAAGCTTTCTTT. It codes for CASSLQPGVNTEAFF.

At least ten counts were recorded for this clonotype. The V gene is TRBV5-6, the J gene TRBJ2-2; D call uncertain. This CDR3 comprises 13 residues. The V end was cut by 4 bases, the J end by 0 bases, with 4 bases between. From germline, CDR1 is SGHDT and CDR2 YYEEEE. The chain's CDR3 is CASSQTNTGELFF. CDR3 sequence (DNA): TGTGCCAGCAGCCAGACGAACACCGGGGAGCTGTTTTTT.